This T cell receptor beta chain is from a study of T-cell memory formation after mild COVID-19. This clonotype was seen many times. With 4 bases clipped from V and 4 bases from J, the junction kept 3 bases outside the gene matches. The germline V gene has CDR1 LGHNA and CDR2 YSLEER. The CDR3 length is 14 residues. MiXCR, run by TCRdb on the 5' RACE reads, gives a single entry per CDR3 protein. In the table there are approximately 390,000 distinct CDR3 sequences, roughly 15% of which are singletons. Sequencing input: PBMCs or a T cell subset sorted from them (not recorded which). J is TRBJ1-5 and V is TRBV4-3, with 8 bases fitting TRBD1. This receptor was identified in a man younger than 35 who had mild COVID-19 (a few samples of this study predate the infection). Cell type and time point are not known. The CDR3 DNA sequence: TGCGCCAGCAGCCCCGACAGGGGAAATCAGCCCCAGCATTTT. Amino acid sequence: CASSPDRGNQPQHF.